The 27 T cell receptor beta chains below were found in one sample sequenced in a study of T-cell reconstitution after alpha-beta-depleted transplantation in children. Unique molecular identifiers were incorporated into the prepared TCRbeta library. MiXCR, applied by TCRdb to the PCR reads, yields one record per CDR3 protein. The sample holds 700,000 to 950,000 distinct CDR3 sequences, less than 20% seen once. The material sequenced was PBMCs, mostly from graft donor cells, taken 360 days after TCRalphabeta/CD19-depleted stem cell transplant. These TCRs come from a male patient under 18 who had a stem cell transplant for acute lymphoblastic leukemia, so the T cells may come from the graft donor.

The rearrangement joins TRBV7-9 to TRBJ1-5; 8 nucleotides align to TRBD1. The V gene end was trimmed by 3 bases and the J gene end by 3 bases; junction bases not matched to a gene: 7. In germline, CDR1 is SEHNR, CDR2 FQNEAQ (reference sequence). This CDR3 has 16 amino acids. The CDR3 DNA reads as TGTGCCAGCAGCTTTACAGGGGGAAGCGTCAATCAGCCCCAGCATTTT. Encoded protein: CASSFTGGSVNQPQHF. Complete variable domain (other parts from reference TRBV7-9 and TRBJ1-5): DTGVSQNPRHKITKRGQNVTFRCDPISEHNRLYWYRQTLGQGPEFLTYFQNEAQLEKSRLLSDRFSAERPKGSFSTLEIQRTEQGDSAMYLCASSFTGGSVNQPQHFGDGTRLSIL.

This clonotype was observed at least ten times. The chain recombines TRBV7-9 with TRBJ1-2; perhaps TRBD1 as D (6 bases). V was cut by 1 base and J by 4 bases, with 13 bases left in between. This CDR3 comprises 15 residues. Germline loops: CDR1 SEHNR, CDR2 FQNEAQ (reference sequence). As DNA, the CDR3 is TGTGCCAGCAGCTTAGTAGGGCAACAGGGCTATGGCTACACCTTC. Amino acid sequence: CASSLVGQQGYGYTF.

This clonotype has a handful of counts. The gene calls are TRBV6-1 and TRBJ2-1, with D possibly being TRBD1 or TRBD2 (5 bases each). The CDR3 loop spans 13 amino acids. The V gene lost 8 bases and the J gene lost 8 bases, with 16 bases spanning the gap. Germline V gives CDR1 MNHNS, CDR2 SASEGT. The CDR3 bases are TGTGCCAGCGGAGCGGTCATGGGGGATGAGCAGTTCTTC. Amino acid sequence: CASGAVMGDEQFF.

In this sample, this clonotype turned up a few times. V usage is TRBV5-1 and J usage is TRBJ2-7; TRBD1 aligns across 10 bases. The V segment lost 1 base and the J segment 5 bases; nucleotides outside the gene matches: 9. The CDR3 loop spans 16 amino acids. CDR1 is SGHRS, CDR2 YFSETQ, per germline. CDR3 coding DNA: TGCGCCAGCAGCTTGAGAGTGTGGGACAGGGGCCACGAGCAGTACTTC. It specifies CASSLRVWDRGHEQYF.

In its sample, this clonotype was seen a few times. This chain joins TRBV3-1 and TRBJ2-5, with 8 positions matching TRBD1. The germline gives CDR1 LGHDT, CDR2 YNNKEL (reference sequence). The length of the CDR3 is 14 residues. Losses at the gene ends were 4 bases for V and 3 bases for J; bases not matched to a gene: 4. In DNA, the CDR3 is TGTGCCAGCAGCCCCGGACAGGGTGAAGAGACCCAGTACTTC. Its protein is CASSPGQGEETQYF.

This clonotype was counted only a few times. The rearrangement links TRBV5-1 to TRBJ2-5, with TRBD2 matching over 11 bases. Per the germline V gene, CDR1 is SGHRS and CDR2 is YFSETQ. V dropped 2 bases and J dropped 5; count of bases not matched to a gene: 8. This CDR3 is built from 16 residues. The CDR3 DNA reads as TGCGCCAGCAGCTTAACTAGCGGGAGCCACCGGGAGACCCAGTACTTC. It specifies CASSLTSGSHRETQYF.

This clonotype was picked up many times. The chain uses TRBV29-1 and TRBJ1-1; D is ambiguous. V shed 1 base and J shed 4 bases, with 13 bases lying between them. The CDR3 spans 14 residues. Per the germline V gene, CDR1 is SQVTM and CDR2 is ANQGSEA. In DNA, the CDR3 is TGCAGCGTTGAAGTCGTGACCTCAGGCACTGAAGCTTTCTTT. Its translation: CSVEVVTSGTEAFF.

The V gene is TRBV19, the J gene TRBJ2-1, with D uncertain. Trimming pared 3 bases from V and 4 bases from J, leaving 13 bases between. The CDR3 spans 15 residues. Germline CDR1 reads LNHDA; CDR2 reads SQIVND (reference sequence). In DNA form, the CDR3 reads TGTGCCAGTAGTATTGGGTCTTCGCCGTACAATGAGCAGTTCTTC. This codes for CASSIGSSPYNEQFF.

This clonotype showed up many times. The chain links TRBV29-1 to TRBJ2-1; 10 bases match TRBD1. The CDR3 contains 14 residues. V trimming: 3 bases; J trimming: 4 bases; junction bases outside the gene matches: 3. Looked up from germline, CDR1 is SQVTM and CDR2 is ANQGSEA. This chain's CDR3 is CSVERDRGYNEQFF. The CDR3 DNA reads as TGCAGCGTTGAGCGGGACAGGGGTTACAATGAGCAGTTCTTC.

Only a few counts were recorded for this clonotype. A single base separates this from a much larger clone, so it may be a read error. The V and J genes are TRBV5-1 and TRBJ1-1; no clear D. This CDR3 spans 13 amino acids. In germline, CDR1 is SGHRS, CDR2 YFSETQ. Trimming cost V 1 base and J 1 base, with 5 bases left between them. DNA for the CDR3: TGCGCCAGCAGCTTGCCGAGGAACACTGAAGCTTTCTTT. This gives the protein CASSLPRNTEAFF.

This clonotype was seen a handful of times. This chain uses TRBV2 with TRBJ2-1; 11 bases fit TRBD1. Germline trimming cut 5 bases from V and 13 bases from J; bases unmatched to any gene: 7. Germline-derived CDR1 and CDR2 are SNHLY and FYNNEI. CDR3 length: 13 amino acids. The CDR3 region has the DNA TGTGCCAGCAGTATGGACAGGGGGCCCCTCCAGTTCTTC. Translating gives CASSMDRGPLQFF.

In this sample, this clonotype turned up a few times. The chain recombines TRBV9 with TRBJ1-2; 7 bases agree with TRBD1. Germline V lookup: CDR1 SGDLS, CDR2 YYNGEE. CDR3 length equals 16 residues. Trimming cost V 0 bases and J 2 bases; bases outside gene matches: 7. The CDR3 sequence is CASSVAPTGINYGYTF. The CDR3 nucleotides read TGTGCCAGCAGCGTAGCCCCGACAGGGATCAACTATGGCTACACCTTC.

The CDR3 DNA reads TGTGCCAGCAGTTCTGAAGCAGGGGGCCCTAATCAGCCCCAGCATTTT. It is translated as CASSSEAGGPNQPQHF. The rearrangement joins TRBV6-5 to TRBJ1-5; TRBD1 agrees at 8 bases. CDR3 length: 16 amino acids. Trimming at V came to 4 bases and at J to 4 bases, leaving 9 bases not matched to a gene. Germline CDR1 is MNHEY and CDR2 is SVGAGI.

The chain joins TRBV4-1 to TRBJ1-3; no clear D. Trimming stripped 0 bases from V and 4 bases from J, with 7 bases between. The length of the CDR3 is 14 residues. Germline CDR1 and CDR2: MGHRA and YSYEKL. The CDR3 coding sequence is TGCGCCAGCAGCCAAGATCCCAGAGGAAACACCATATATTTT. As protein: CASSQDPRGNTIYF.

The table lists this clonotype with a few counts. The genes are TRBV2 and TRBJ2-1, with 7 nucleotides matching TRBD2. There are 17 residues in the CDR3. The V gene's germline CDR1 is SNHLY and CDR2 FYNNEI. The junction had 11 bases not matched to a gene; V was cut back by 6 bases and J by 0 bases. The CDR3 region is CASRGSLAVSSYNEQFF. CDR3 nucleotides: TGTGCCAGCAGGGGGTCTCTAGCGGTTAGCTCCTACAATGAGCAGTTCTTC.

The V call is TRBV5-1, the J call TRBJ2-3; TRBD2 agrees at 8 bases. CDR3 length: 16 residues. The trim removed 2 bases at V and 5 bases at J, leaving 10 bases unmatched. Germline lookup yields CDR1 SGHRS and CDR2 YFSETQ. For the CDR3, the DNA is TGCGCCAGCAGCTTTCGCGCTAGCGGGTTTCAAGATACGCAGTATTTT. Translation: CASSFRASGFQDTQYF. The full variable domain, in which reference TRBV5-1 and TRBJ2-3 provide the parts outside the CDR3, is KAGVTQTPRYLIKTRGQQVTLSCSPISGHRSVSWYQQTPGQGLQFLFEYFSETQRNKGNFPGRFSGRQFSNSRSEMNVSTLELGDSALYLCASSFRASGFQDTQYFGPGTRLTVL.

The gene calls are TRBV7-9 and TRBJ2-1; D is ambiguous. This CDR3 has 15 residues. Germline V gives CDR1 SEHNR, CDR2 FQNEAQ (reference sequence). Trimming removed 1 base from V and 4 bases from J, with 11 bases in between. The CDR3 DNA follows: TGTGCCAGCAGCTTAGTAGGGTGGGCGTACAATGAGCAGTTCTTC. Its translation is CASSLVGWAYNEQFF.

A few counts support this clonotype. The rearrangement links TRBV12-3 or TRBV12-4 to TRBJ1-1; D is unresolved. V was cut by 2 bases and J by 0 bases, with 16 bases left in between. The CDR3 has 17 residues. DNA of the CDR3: TGTGCCAGCAGTTTAATTCGATATGGGAGGATGAACACTGAAGCTTTCTTT. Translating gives CASSLIRYGRMNTEAFF.

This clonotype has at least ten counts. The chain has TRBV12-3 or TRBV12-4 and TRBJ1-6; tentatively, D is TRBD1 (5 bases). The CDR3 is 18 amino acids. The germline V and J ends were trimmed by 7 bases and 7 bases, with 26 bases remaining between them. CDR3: CASNYSPGEGPWNSPLHF. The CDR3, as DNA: TGTGCCAGCAACTATTCTCCCGGCGAGGGGCCTTGGAATTCACCCCTCCACTTT.

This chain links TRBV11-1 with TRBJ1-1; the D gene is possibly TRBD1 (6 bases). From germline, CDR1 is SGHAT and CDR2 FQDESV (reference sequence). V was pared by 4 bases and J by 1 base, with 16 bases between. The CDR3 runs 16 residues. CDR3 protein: CASSSFRDIQNTEAFF. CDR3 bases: TGTGCCAGCAGCTCATTCCGGGACATTCAGAACACTGAAGCTTTCTTT.

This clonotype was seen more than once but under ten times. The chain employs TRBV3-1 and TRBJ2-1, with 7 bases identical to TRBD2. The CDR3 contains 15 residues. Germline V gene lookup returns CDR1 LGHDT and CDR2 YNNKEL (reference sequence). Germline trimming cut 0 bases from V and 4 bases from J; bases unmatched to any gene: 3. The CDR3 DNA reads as TGTGCCAGCAGCCAAGATCTAGCGGTATACAATGAGCAGTTCTTC. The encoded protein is CASSQDLAVYNEQFF.

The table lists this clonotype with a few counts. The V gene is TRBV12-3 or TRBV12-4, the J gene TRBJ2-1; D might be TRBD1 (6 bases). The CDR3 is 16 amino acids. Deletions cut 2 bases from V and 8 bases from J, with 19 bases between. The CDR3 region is CASSLPPPLGADEQFF. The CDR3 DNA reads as TGTGCCAGCAGTTTACCCCCTCCCCTGGGGGCCGATGAGCAGTTCTTC.

The CDR3 sequence is CASSLWDRGFYEQYF. The CDR3 region has the DNA TGTGCCAGCAGCTTATGGGACAGGGGTTTTTACGAGCAGTACTTC. The chain has TRBV7-6 and TRBJ2-7; 10 nucleotides match TRBD1. The CDR3 totals 15 residues. The V segment lost 2 bases and the J segment 4 bases; nucleotides outside the gene matches: 5. Germline V gene sequence: CDR1 SGHVS, CDR2 FNYEAQ.

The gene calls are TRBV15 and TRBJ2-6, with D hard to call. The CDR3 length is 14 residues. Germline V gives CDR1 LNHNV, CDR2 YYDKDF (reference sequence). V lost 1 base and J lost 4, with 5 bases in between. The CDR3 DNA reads TGTGCCACCAGCAGAGCCAGGGGGGCCAACGTCCTGACTTTC. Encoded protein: CATSRARGANVLTF.

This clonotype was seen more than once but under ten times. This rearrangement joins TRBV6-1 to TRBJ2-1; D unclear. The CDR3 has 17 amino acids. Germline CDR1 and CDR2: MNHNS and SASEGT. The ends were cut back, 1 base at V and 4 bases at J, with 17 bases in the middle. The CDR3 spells CASSEDRTDRLYNEQFF. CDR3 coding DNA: TGTGCCAGCAGTGAAGATAGGACGGACCGCCTTTACAATGAGCAGTTCTTC.

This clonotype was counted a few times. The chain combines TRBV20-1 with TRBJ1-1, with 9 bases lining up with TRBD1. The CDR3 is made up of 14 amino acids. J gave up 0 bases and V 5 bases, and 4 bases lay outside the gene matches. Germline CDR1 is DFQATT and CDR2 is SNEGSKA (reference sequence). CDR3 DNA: TGCAGTGCTGACAGGGGGTCCTTGAACACTGAAGCTTTCTTT. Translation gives CSADRGSLNTEAFF.

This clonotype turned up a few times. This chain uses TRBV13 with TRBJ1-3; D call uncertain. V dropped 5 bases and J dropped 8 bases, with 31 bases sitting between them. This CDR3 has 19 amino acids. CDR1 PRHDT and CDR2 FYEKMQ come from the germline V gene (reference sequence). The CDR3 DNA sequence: TGTGCCAGCAGCCTCGCCGGGCCCCGAAAACGATTCCTCGCCTACACCATATATTTT. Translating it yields CASSLAGPRKRFLAYTIYF.